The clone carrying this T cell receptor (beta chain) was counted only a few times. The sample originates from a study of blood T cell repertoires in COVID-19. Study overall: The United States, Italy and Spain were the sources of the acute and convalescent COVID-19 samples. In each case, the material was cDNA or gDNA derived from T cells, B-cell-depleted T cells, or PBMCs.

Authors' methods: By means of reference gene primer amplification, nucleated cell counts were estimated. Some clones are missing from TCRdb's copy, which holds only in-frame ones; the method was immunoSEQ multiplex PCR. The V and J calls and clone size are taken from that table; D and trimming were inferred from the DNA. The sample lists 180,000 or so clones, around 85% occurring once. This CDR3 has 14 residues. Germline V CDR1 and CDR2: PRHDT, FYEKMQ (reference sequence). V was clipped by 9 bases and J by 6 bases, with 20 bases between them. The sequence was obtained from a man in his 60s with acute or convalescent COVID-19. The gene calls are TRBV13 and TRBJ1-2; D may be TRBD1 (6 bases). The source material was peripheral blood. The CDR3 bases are TGTGCCAGTCTATCCACAGGGAGAGGGGATGGCTACACCTTC. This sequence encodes CASLSTGRGDGYTF.